Following are 17 T cell receptor beta chains from one sample sequenced in a study of blood T cell repertoires in COVID-19. Using immunoSEQ multiplex PCR, the repertoire was profiled, and TCRdb retains in-frame clones only, with some absent. The top ten clones hold about 8.4% of a sample with some 170,000 clones, around 80% of them seen once. The sample consisted of peripheral blood. The receptors shown here come from a woman aged 70-85 years with acute or convalescent COVID-19.

The chain employs TRBV2 and TRBJ2-3; maybe TRBD2 (6 bases). The CDR3 consists of 12 residues. V lost 7 bases, J lost 5 bases, and 10 bases lay in between. Germline CDR1 and CDR2: SNHLY and FYNNEI. The CDR3 loop reads CASNLGGDTQYF. The DNA of the CDR3 is TGTGCCAGCAATCTCGGGGGAGATACGCAGTATTTT.

This clone was detected only once. V is TRBV2 and J is TRBJ2-1, with 9 positions matching TRBD2. The germline CDR1 and CDR2 sequences are SNHLY and FYNNEI. The CDR3 is made up of 16 amino acids. Unmatched junction bases numbered 15, after V lost 6 bases and J lost 9 bases. Here the CDR3 reads CASRKGREGEFGEQFF. DNA of the CDR3: TGTGCCAGCAGGAAGGGGCGGGAGGGAGAATTTGGTGAGCAGTTCTTC. Full variable domain (missing parts from reference TRBV2 and TRBJ2-1): EPEVTQTPSHQVTQMGQEVILRCVPISNHLYFYWYRQILGQKVEFLVSFYNNEISEKSEIFDDQFSVERPDGSNFTLKIRSTKLEDSAMYFCASRKGREGEFGEQFFGPGTRLTVL.

The rearrangement links TRBV5-1 to TRBJ1-1; 8 nucleotides match TRBD1. Germline trimming cut 5 bases from V and 0 bases from J; bases unmatched to any gene: 3. Germline V gives CDR1 SGHRS, CDR2 YFSETQ. This CDR3 contains 14 residues. The CDR3 DNA is TGCGCCAGCAGGGACAGGGACATGAACACTGAAGCTTTCTTT. Residues: CASRDRDMNTEAFF.

The gene calls are TRBV6-2 or TRBV6-3 and TRBJ2-7; no reliable D call. The CDR3 loop spans 15 amino acids. Germline loops: CDR1 MNHEY, CDR2 SVGEGT. Trimming shortened V by 0 bases and J by 0 bases, and 9 bases separated the two germline ends. CDR3 residues: CASSYSSLSSYEQYF. The CDR3 bases are TGTGCCAGCAGTTACTCGAGCCTGAGCTCCTACGAGCAGTACTTC.

The chain carries TRBV5-6 and TRBJ2-3, with TRBD2 matching over 10 bases. Germline V CDR1 and CDR2: SGHDT, YYEEEE. The CDR3 consists of 16 residues. After removal of 4 bases from V and 4 bases from J, the junction contained 9 bases not matched to a gene. In DNA form, the CDR3 reads TGTGCCAGCAGCCTCTTAGCTAGCGGGGGTCCAGATACGCAGTATTTT. Translation gives CASSLLASGGPDTQYF.

The gene calls are TRBV7-2 and TRBJ2-7, with TRBD1 as a possible D gene (5 bases). V was pared by 1 base and J by 2 bases, with 12 bases between. Germline CDR1 and CDR2: SGHTA and FQGNSA. The CDR3 contains 15 residues. The CDR3 DNA is TGTGCCAGCAGCTTAGTCCAGGGAATACCCTACGAGCAGTACTTC. Its protein product is CASSLVQGIPYEQYF.

This clone was seen a handful of times. The chain combines TRBV4-3 with TRBJ1-2; D remains unclear. Deletions cut 4 bases from V and 6 bases from J, with 24 bases between. The CDR3 spans 17 residues. Germline CDR1 LGHNA, CDR2 YSLEER. As DNA, the CDR3 is TGCGCCAGCAGCCCCCTTAATTCCGGGATGAGGGCTAATGGCTACACCTTC. It translates to CASSPLNSGMRANGYTF.

This chain uses TRBV6-6 with TRBJ2-5, with D perhaps matching TRBD1 (6 bases). Germline CDR1 is MNHNY and CDR2 is SVGAGI (reference sequence). CDR3 length: 13 residues. Trimming shortened V by 6 bases and J by 2 bases, and 10 bases separated the two germline ends. CDR3 sequence: CASSFGQQETQYF. In DNA, the CDR3 is TGTGCCAGCAGCTTTGGACAGCAAGAGACCCAGTACTTC.

The chain couples TRBV5-6 to TRBJ2-2; TRBD1 matches 9 bases. CDR1 is SGHDT, CDR2 YYEEEE, per germline. This CDR3 comprises 17 residues. J was trimmed by 8 bases and V by 6 bases; bases with no gene match: 17. CDR3 coding DNA: TGTGCCAGCACCCTCGCCCCGGGACAGGGAATTTTGGGGGAGCTGTTTTTT. Amino acids: CASTLAPGQGILGELFF.

The rearrangement joins TRBV7-2 to TRBJ2-7; D is possibly TRBD2 (7 bases). This CDR3 spans 14 amino acids. Germline loops: CDR1 SGHTA, CDR2 FQGNSA. Trimming removed 6 bases at V and 3 bases at J, with 15 bases between. The CDR3 DNA reads as TGTGCCAGCAGGAGGGGGGGAGGACTCTACGAGCAGTACTTC. It encodes CASRRGGGLYEQYF.

This chain links TRBV19 with TRBJ2-7; D possibly corresponds to TRBD2 (5 bases). The CDR3 is 15 amino acids. CDR1 and CDR2 from the germline V gene are LNHDA and SQIVND (reference sequence). V dropped 1 base and J dropped 2 bases, with 12 bases sitting between them. In DNA, the CDR3 is TGTGCCAGTAGTATAGCAGTCGGGAAACCCTACGAGCAGTACTTC. The encoded protein is CASSIAVGKPYEQYF.

The chain employs TRBV16 and TRBJ2-7, with 8 bases aligning to TRBD1. Trimming removed 6 bases from V and 6 bases from J; junction bases left unmatched: 7. Germline CDR1 KGHSY, CDR2 FQNENV. The CDR3 runs 13 residues. CDR3 protein: CASREDRVGEQYF. The CDR3, as DNA: TGTGCCAGCAGAGAGGACAGGGTAGGCGAGCAGTACTTC.

In nucleotides, the CDR3 is TGTGCCAGCAGTCCAGGGGGCGAGGGTTTTTCACCCCTCCACTTT. It encodes CASSPGGEGFSPLHF. The chain carries TRBV5-4 and TRBJ1-6, with TRBD1 identical over 8 bases. J lost 9 bases, V lost 5 bases, and 10 bases had no gene match. The CDR3 sequence is 15 residues long. Germline CDR1 reads SGHNT; CDR2 reads YYREEE (reference sequence).

The CDR3 DNA is TGCGCCAGCAGGCTAGCGGGTTCCTACGAGCAGTACTTC. Translated: CASRLAGSYEQYF. This rearrangement joins TRBV5-1 to TRBJ2-7, with 8 bases that match TRBD2. Trimming removed 5 bases from V and 1 base from J; junction bases left unmatched: 2. The CDR3 contains 13 residues. Germline-derived CDR1 and CDR2 are SGHRS and YFSETQ.

The count of this clone is one. This rearrangement joins TRBV6-2 or TRBV6-3 to TRBJ2-7, with 8 nucleotides matching TRBD2. The V gene's germline CDR1 is MNHEY and CDR2 SVGEGT. V was clipped by 0 bases and J by 5 bases; unmatched bases: 9. This CDR3 comprises 16 residues. The DNA for the CDR3 is TGTGCCAGCAGTTACTCGAGAAAGCGGGGGTCTAACGAGCAGTACTTC. This sequence encodes CASSYSRKRGSNEQYF.

The rearrangement uses TRBV6-5 and TRBJ1-6; possibly TRBD1 for D (6 bases). V lost 7 bases and J lost 5, with 9 bases in between. CDR3 length equals 13 residues. CDR1 and CDR2 from the germline V gene are MNHEY and SVGAGI. CDR3 DNA: TGTGCCAGCACCGGGACAAATAATTCACCCCTCCACTTT. It codes for CASTGTNNSPLHF.

This clone was seen a handful of times. The chain links TRBV28 to TRBJ1-2; no definite D call. Germline V gene data show CDR1 as MDHEN and CDR2 as SYDVKM. The ends were cut back, 5 bases at V and 8 bases at J, with 21 bases in the middle. The CDR3 is 15 amino acids. CDR3 in amino acids: CASSRQDPRGRGYTF. DNA of the CDR3: TGTGCCAGCAGTAGGCAAGACCCGAGAGGGCGAGGCTACACCTTC.